This T cell receptor beta chain was retrieved from a study of T-cell memory formation after mild COVID-19. V lost 5 bases to trimming and J lost 7 bases; unmatched junction nucleotides: 10. This CDR3 region has 14 residues. This clonotype was seen only a few times. TCRdb recomputed calls from the 5' RACE reads with MiXCR, one row per CDR3 protein. The profile shows 400,000 to 500,000 distinct CDR3 sequences, 15% to 20% of them singletons. The receptor was isolated from an adult woman who had mild COVID-19 (a few samples of this study predate the infection). Cell type and time point are not known. Sequenced: PBMCs or a T cell subset sorted from them (not recorded which). This chain connects TRBV12-3 or TRBV12-4 to TRBJ1-2; 7 bases are shared with TRBD1. The CDR3 region is CASSMGQSVSGYTF. Written as DNA, the CDR3 is TGTGCCAGCAGTATGGGACAGTCCGTGAGTGGCTACACCTTC.